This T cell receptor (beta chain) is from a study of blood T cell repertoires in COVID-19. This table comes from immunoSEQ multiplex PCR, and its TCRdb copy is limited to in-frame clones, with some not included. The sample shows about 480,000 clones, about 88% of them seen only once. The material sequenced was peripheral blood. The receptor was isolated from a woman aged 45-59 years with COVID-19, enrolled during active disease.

This CDR3 reads CASSPTGESYGYTF. DNA of the CDR3: TGCGCCAGCAGCCCCACAGGGGAGAGCTATGGCTACACCTTC. The chain uses TRBV4-1 and TRBJ1-2; 7 nucleotides align to TRBD1. V gave up 4 bases and J gave up 4 bases; unmatched junction bases: 6. The CDR3 has 14 amino acids. Germline lookup yields CDR1 MGHRA and CDR2 YSYEKL.